This T cell receptor beta chain derives from a study of T cell responses to AZD1222 COVID-19 vaccine. Clones were sequenced by immunoSEQ multiplex PCR, and TCRdb holds only the in-frame ones, with some missing. The sample consists of 44,000 or so clones, 83% of them appearing once. The trim removed 0 bases at V and 2 bases at J, leaving 5 bases unmatched. CDR1 SGHTA and CDR2 FQGNSA come from the germline V gene. The CDR3 runs 16 residues. The sequencing here drew on peripheral blood, taken on day 0 of AZD1222 vaccination. The source is an adult in good health. The chain recombines TRBV7-2 with TRBJ2-7, with 9 bases aligning to TRBD2. CDR3 in amino acids: CASSLAATSGTYEQYF. Here the CDR3 DNA reads TGTGCCAGCAGCTTAGCGGCGACTAGCGGAACCTACGAGCAGTACTTC.